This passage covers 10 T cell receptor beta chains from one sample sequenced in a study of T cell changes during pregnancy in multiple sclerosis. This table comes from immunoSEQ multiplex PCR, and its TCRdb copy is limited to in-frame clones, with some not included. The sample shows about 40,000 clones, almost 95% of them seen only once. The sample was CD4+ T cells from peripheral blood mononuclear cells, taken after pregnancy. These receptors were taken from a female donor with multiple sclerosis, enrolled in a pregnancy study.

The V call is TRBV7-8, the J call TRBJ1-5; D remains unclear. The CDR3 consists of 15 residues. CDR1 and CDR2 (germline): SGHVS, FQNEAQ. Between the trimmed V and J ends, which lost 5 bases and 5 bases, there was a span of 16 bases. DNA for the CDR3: TGTGCCAGCAGCCGGGGTGGCCGCGGCGATCAGCCCCAGCATTTT. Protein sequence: CASSRGGRGDQPQHF.

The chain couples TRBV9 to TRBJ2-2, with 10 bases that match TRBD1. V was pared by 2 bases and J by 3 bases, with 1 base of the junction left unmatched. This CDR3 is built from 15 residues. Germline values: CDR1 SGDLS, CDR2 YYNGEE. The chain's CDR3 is CASSVGTGDTGELFF. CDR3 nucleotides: TGTGCCAGCAGCGTCGGGACAGGGGACACCGGGGAGCTGTTTTTT.

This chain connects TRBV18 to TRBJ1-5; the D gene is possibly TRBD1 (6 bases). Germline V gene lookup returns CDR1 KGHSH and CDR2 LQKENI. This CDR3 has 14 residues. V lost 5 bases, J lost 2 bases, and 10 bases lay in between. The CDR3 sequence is CASSARTGNQPQHF. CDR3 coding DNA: TGTGCCAGCTCAGCCCGGACAGGCAATCAGCCCCAGCATTTT.

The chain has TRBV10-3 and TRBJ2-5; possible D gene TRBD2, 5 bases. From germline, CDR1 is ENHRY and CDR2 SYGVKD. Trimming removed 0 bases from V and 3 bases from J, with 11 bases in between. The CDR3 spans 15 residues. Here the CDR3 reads CAISESPRGKETQYF. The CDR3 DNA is TGTGCCATCAGTGAGTCCCCGAGAGGGAAAGAGACCCAGTACTTC.

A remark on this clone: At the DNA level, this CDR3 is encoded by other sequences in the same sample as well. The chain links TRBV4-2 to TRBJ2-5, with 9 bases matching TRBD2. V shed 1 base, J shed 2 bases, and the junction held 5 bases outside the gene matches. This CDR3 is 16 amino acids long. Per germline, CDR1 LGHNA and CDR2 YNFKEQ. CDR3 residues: CASSQVLAGRQETQYF. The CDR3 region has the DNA TGTGCCAGCAGCCAAGTCCTAGCGGGGAGACAAGAGACCCAGTACTTC.

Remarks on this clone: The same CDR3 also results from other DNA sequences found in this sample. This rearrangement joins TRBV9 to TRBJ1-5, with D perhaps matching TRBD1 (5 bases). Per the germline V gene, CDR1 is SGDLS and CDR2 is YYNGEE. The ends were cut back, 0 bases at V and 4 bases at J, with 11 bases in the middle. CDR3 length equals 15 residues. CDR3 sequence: CASSVDGQGNQPQHF. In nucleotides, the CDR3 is TGTGCCAGCAGCGTAGATGGGCAGGGAAATCAGCCCCAGCATTTT. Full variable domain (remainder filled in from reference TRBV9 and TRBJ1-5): DSGVTQTPKHLITATGQRVTLRCSPRSGDLSVYWYQQSLDQGLQFLIQYYNGEERAKGNILERFSAQQFPDLHSELNLSSLELGDSALYFCASSVDGQGNQPQHFGDGTRLSIL.

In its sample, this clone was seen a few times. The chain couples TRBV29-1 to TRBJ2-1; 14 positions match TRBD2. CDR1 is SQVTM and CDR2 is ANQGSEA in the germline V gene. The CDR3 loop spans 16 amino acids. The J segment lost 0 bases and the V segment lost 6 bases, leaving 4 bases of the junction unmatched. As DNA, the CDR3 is TGCAGCGTAGATGGGACTAGCGGGGGCTCCTACAATGAGCAGTTCTTC. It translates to CSVDGTSGGSYNEQFF.

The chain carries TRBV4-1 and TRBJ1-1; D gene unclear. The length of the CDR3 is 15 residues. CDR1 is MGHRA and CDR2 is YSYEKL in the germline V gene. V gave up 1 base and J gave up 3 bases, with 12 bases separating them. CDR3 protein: CASSQGAGRHTEAFF. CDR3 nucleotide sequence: TGCGCCAGCAGCCAAGGGGCAGGAAGGCACACTGAAGCTTTCTTT.

For the CDR3, the DNA is TGTGCCAGCAGCTTGGATCCGGGCGCCGGACTGACCCAGTACTTC. Amino acid sequence: CASSLDPGAGLTQYF. This rearrangement joins TRBV11-2 to TRBJ2-5; TRBD2 might be the D (5 bases). This CDR3 is built from 15 residues. Looked up from germline, CDR1 is SGHAT and CDR2 is FQNNGV. Trimming removed 3 bases from V and 7 bases from J, with 18 bases in between.

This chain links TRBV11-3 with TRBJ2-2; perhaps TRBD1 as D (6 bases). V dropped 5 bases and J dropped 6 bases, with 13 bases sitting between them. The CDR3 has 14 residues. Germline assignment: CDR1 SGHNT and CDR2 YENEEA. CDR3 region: CASSNAPGAGELFF. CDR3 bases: TGTGCCAGCAGCAACGCCCCAGGGGCCGGGGAGCTGTTTTTT.